This record covers a single T cell receptor (beta chain). The CDR3 totals 13 residues. CDR1 and CDR2 (germline): SGHTA, FQGNSA. Trimming cost V 6 bases and J 5 bases, with 13 bases left between them. The record originates from a study of shared clonotypes between healthy human individuals. Sequencing used immunoSEQ multiplex PCR; TCRdb keeps in-frame clones, though not all of them. Of 780,000 or so clones in the sample, roughly 72% are singletons; the top ten hold under 2%. This clonotype originated in a woman aged 25-40 years in good health. This chain uses TRBV7-2 with TRBJ1-1; tentative D call: TRBD1 (5 bases). Sequencing input: memory CD4+ T cells sorted from blood. Subset denoted: CD45RA-negative fraction. CDR3 sequence reads: CASSYRSKTEAFF. DNA for the CDR3: TGTGCCAGCAGTTACAGGTCGAAGACTGAAGCTTTCTTT.